This entry lists 21 T cell receptor beta chains sequenced from one sample in a study of cytomegalovirus exposure and HLA in healthy donors. PCR primers comprised 60 Vbeta and 13 Jbeta primers. Assay used: immunoSEQ multiplex PCR; TCRdb lists only in-frame clones, some missing. Here the sample spans over 70,000 clones, roughly 80% being singletons. Sequencing used PBMCs. These receptors originate from a man younger than 45 in good health and CMV-seronegative.

The gene calls are TRBV7-9 and TRBJ2-7; 10 bases are shared with TRBD1. The CDR3 spans 16 residues. Trimming removed 3 bases from V and 6 bases from J; junction bases left unmatched: 11. CDR1 and CDR2 from the germline V gene are SEHNR and FQNEAQ (reference sequence). CDR3 protein: CASSFGSGQGITEQYF. CDR3 nucleotide sequence: TGTGCCAGCAGCTTTGGCTCGGGACAGGGGATCACCGAGCAGTACTTC.

The rearrangement joins TRBV4-1 to TRBJ1-3, with D hard to call. The CDR3 covers 16 residues. Per germline, CDR1 MGHRA and CDR2 YSYEKL. The V and J ends lost 2 bases and 2 bases respectively, with 13 bases between them. CDR3 residues: CASSQLGRSPGNTIYF. The CDR3 bases are TGCGCCAGCAGCCAATTAGGCAGGTCCCCTGGAAACACCATATATTTT.

The chain employs TRBV5-5 and TRBJ1-3, with 9 bases lining up with TRBD1. From germline, CDR1 is SGHKS and CDR2 YYEKEE (reference sequence). The V gene end was trimmed by 3 bases and the J gene end by 4 bases; junction bases not matched to a gene: 2. CDR3 size: 14 residues. The CDR3 nucleotides are TGTGCCAGCAGCTGGGGACAGGGAGGAAACACCATATATTTT. Translating gives CASSWGQGGNTIYF.

The chain joins TRBV28 to TRBJ1-5, with D possibly matching TRBD1 (5 bases). The germline V gene encodes CDR1 MDHEN and CDR2 SYDVKM. The V and J ends lost 2 bases and 2 bases respectively, with 7 bases between them. The CDR3 sequence is 14 residues long. The CDR3 nucleotides read TGTGCCAGCAGTTTAATACAGGGCAATCAGCCCCAGCATTTT. It translates to CASSLIQGNQPQHF.

V is TRBV19 and J is TRBJ2-1; TRBD2 aligns across 8 bases. The J segment lost 4 bases and the V segment lost 5 bases, leaving 13 bases of the junction unmatched. The CDR3 is 17 amino acids. CDR1 is LNHDA and CDR2 is SQIVND in the germline V gene (reference sequence). The CDR3 nucleotides read TGTGCCAGTAGTGAGATCGGACTAGCCGATAGATACAATGAGCAGTTCTTC. It specifies CASSEIGLADRYNEQFF. The whole variable domain, filled in from reference TRBV19 and TRBJ2-1, reads DGGITQSPKYLFRKEGQNVTLSCEQNLNHDAMYWYRQDPGQGLRLIYYSQIVNDFQKGDIAEGYSVSREKKESFPLTVTSAQKNPTAFYLCASSEIGLADRYNEQFFGPGTRLTVL.

CDR3 region: CASSLGLWANEQFF. The DNA for the CDR3 is TGTGCCAGCAGCTTGGGGCTATGGGCTAATGAGCAGTTCTTC. The chain links TRBV5-6 to TRBJ2-1; unclear D gene. The germline V gene encodes CDR1 SGHDT and CDR2 YYEEEE. CDR3 length equals 14 residues. Deletions cut 0 bases from V and 7 bases from J, with 11 bases between.

This chain joins TRBV7-9 and TRBJ1-1, with 7 nucleotides matching TRBD1. Germline CDR1 is SEHNR and CDR2 is FQNEAQ (reference sequence). Trimming removed 5 bases from V and 11 bases from J; junction bases left unmatched: 14. The CDR3 has 14 residues. The CDR3 reads CASSQQGMTGLAFF. DNA for the CDR3: TGTGCCAGCAGCCAACAGGGGATGACGGGATTGGCTTTCTTT.

The genes are TRBV5-1 and TRBJ1-4, with a weak D call TRBD1 (6 bases). The V gene lost 0 bases and the J gene lost 6 bases, with 12 bases spanning the gap. There are 15 residues in the CDR3. CDR1 is SGHRS and CDR2 is YFSETQ in the germline V gene. This CDR3 is CASSLGVSGDEKLFF. The DNA of the CDR3 is TGCGCCAGCAGCTTGGGTGTCTCAGGGGATGAAAAACTGTTTTTT.

The chain couples TRBV19 to TRBJ2-2; TRBD1 matches at 10 bases. Per germline, CDR1 LNHDA and CDR2 SQIVND (reference sequence). CDR3 length: 14 amino acids. The V gene end was trimmed by 7 bases and the J gene end by 8 bases; junction bases not matched to a gene: 7. This CDR3 is CASTRTGGVGELFF. Written as DNA, the CDR3 is TGTGCCAGTACAAGGACAGGGGGGGTGGGGGAGCTGTTTTTT.

This clone was counted a single time. This sequence joins TRBV6-5 and TRBJ1-5, with TRBD1 identical over 8 bases. The germline CDR1 and CDR2 sequences are MNHEY and SVGAGI. The CDR3 loop spans 14 amino acids. Losses at the gene ends were 6 bases for V and 7 bases for J; bases not matched to a gene: 8. CDR3 in DNA: TGTGCCAGCAGCCGTGGACAGGGAGACCAGCCCCAGCATTTT. Its protein product is CASSRGQGDQPQHF.

Only one count was recorded for this clone. The chain has TRBV19 and TRBJ1-1, with D perhaps TRBD1 (6 bases). V was cut by 8 bases and J by 5 bases, with 12 bases left in between. The CDR3 runs to 12 residues. Germline assignment: CDR1 LNHDA and CDR2 SQIVND (reference sequence). The CDR3 region is CASASGVTEAFF. The CDR3 DNA sequence: TGTGCCAGTGCGTCAGGGGTGACTGAAGCTTTCTTT.

V is TRBV19 and J is TRBJ1-1; D is perhaps TRBD1 (6 bases). V was clipped by 7 bases and J by 0 bases, with 15 bases between them. CDR3 length equals 15 residues. Germline V gives CDR1 LNHDA, CDR2 SQIVND (reference sequence). The CDR3 here is CASTVTGSMNTEAFF. CDR3 bases: TGTGCCAGTACCGTGACAGGCTCGATGAACACTGAAGCTTTCTTT.

The chain couples TRBV5-6 to TRBJ2-7; 14 bases are shared with TRBD2. The V gene's germline CDR1 is SGHDT and CDR2 YYEEEE. Trimming removed 0 bases from V and 7 bases from J; junction bases left unmatched: 3. The CDR3 runs 15 residues. The CDR3 sequence: CASSLGGLAGGEQYF. In DNA form, the CDR3 reads TGTGCCAGCAGCTTGGGAGGACTAGCGGGAGGTGAGCAGTACTTC.

This rearrangement joins TRBV30 to TRBJ2-3; possible D gene TRBD2, 6 bases. V lost 7 bases and J 0 bases, leaving 11 bases between the germline ends. Looked up from germline, CDR1 is GTSNPN and CDR2 is SVGIG (reference sequence). The CDR3 contains 13 residues. The CDR3 DNA sequence: TGTGCCTTCCGGGGGATGAGCACAGATACGCAGTATTTT. Translation: CAFRGMSTDTQYF.

The J gene is TRBJ2-5, the V gene TRBV9, with a tentative D call TRBD1 (6 bases). Germline assignment: CDR1 SGDLS and CDR2 YYNGEE. The CDR3 has 14 residues. Between the trimmed V and J ends, which lost 0 bases and 5 bases, there was a span of 11 bases. CDR3 in DNA: TGTGCCAGCAGCGTAGCTCAGGGGATGGAGACCCAGTACTTC. Translated, it gives CASSVAQGMETQYF. Drawing the rest from reference TRBV9 and TRBJ2-5, the complete variable domain is DSGVTQTPKHLITATGQRVTLRCSPRSGDLSVYWYQQSLDQGLQFLIQYYNGEERAKGNILERFSAQQFPDLHSELNLSSLELGDSALYFCASSVAQGMETQYFGPGTRLLVL.

The chain employs TRBV27 and TRBJ1-5, with a tentative D call TRBD1 (5 bases). V lost 10 bases and J lost 2, with 12 bases in between. The CDR3 is 13 residues long. Germline V gene data show CDR1 as MNHEY and CDR2 as SMNVEV (reference sequence). The CDR3 protein is CATRSRGNQPQHF. Written as DNA, the CDR3 is TGTGCCACCAGGAGCAGGGGCAATCAGCCCCAGCATTTT.

The rearrangement links TRBV27 to TRBJ2-7; D is possibly TRBD1 (6 bases). CDR3 size: 14 residues. Germline V CDR1 and CDR2: MNHEY, SMNVEV (reference sequence). Trimming stripped 4 bases from V and 9 bases from J, with 19 bases between. The CDR3 loop reads CASSSQSTGLGQYF. In DNA form, the CDR3 reads TGTGCCAGCAGTTCCCAATCGACAGGCCTAGGGCAGTACTTC.

The chain recombines TRBV6-5 with TRBJ2-5, with 8 bases identical to TRBD2. V was pared by 2 bases and J by 9 bases, with 8 bases of the junction left unmatched. CDR1 is MNHEY and CDR2 is SVGAGI in the germline V gene. The CDR3 is 14 amino acids. CDR3: CASSYAGGKRAQYF. The DNA of the CDR3 is TGTGCCAGCAGTTACGCGGGAGGAAAAAGGGCCCAGTACTTC.

The V and J genes are TRBV7-9 and TRBJ2-2; 8 nucleotides line up with TRBD1. This CDR3 spans 14 amino acids. V shed 5 bases, J shed 7 bases, and the junction held 6 bases outside the gene matches. Germline CDR1 reads SEHNR; CDR2 reads FQNEAQ (reference sequence). The CDR3 protein is CASSRTGSHGELFF. DNA of the CDR3: TGTGCCAGCAGCCGGACAGGGTCGCACGGGGAGCTGTTTTTT. Based on the CDR3 plus reference TRBV7-9 and TRBJ2-2, the full variable domain is DTGVSQNPRHKITKRGQNVTFRCDPISEHNRLYWYRQTLGQGPEFLTYFQNEAQLEKSRLLSDRFSAERPKGSFSTLEIQRTEQGDSAMYLCASSRTGSHGELFFGEGSRLTVL.

For the CDR3, the DNA is TGTGCCAGCAGTGACAGCCCCACAGATACGCAGTATTTT. This sequence encodes CASSDSPTDTQYF. The chain joins TRBV6-4 to TRBJ2-3; D gene ambiguous. Germline lookup yields CDR1 MRHNA and CDR2 SNTAGT. The CDR3 contains 13 residues. Deletions cut 2 bases from V and 2 bases from J, with 5 bases between.

This clone occurred once. The chain has TRBV19 and TRBJ1-5, with D maybe TRBD1 (5 bases). V was trimmed by 8 bases and J by 5 bases, leaving 22 bases between them. From germline, CDR1 is LNHDA and CDR2 SQIVND (reference sequence). The CDR3 loop spans 16 amino acids. For the CDR3, the DNA is TGTGCCAGTTCCACGTGGGGCATCGGGGGGGATCAGCCCCAGCATTTT. Protein: CASSTWGIGGDQPQHF.